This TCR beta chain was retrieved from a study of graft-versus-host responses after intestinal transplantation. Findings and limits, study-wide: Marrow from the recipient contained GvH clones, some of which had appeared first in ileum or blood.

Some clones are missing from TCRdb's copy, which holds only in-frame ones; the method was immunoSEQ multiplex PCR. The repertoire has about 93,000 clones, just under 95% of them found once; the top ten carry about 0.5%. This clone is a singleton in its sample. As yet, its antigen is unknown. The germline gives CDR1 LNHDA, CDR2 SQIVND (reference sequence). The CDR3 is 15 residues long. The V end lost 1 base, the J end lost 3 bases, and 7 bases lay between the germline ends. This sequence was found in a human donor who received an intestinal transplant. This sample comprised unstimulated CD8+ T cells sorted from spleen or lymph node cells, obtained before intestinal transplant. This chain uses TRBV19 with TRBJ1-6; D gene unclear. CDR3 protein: CASSIGTDYNSPLHF. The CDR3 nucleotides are TGTGCCAGTAGTATAGGAACAGACTATAATTCACCCCTCCACTTT.